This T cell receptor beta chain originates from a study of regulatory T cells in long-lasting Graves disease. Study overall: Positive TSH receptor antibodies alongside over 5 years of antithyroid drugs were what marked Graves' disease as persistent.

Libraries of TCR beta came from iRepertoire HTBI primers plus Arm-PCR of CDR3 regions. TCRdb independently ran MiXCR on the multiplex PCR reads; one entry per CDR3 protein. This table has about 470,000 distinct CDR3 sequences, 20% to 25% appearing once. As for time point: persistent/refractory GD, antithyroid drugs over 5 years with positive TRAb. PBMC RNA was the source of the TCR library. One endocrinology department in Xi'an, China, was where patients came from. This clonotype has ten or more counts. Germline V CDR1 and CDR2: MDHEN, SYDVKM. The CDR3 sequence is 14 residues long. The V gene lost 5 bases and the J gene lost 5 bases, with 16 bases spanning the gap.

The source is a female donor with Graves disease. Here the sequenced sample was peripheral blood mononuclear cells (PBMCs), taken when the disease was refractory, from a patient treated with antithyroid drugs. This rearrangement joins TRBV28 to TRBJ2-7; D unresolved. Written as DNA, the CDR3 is TGTGCCAGCAGTCCCCCCCCTCCTACTGACGAGCAGTACTTC. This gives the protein CASSPPPPTDEQYF.